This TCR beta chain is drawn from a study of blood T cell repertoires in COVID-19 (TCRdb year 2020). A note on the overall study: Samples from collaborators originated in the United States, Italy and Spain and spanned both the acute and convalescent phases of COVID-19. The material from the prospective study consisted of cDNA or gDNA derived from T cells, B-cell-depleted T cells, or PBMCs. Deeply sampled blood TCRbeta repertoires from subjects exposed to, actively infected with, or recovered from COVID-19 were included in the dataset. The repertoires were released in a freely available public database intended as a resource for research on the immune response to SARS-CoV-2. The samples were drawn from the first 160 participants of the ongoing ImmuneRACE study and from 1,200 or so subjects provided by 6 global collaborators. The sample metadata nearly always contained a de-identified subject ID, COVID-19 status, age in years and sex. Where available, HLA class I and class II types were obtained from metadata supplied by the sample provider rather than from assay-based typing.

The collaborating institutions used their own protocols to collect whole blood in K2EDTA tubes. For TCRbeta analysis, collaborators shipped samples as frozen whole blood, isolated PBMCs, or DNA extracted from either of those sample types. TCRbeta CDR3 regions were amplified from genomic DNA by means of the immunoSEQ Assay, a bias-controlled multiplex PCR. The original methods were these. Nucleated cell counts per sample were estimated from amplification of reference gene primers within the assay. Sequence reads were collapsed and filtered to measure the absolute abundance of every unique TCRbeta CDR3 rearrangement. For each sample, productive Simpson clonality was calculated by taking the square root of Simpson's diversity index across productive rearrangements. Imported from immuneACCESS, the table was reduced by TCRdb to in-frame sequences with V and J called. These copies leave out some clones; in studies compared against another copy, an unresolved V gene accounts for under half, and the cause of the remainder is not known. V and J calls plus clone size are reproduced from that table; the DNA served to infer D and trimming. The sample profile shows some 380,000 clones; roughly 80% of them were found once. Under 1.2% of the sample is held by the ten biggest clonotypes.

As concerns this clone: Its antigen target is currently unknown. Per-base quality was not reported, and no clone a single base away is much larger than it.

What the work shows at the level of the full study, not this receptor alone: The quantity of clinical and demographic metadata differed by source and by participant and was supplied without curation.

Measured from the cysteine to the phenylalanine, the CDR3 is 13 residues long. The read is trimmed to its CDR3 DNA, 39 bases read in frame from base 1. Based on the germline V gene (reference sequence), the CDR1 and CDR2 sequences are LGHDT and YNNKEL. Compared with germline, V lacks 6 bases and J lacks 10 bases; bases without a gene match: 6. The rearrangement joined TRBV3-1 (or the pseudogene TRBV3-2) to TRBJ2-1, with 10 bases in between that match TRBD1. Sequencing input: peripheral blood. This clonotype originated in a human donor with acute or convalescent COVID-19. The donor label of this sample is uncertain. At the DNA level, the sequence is TGTGCCAGCAGGCGACAGGGGGCGGGGGAGCAGTTCTTC. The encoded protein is CASRRQGAGEQFF.